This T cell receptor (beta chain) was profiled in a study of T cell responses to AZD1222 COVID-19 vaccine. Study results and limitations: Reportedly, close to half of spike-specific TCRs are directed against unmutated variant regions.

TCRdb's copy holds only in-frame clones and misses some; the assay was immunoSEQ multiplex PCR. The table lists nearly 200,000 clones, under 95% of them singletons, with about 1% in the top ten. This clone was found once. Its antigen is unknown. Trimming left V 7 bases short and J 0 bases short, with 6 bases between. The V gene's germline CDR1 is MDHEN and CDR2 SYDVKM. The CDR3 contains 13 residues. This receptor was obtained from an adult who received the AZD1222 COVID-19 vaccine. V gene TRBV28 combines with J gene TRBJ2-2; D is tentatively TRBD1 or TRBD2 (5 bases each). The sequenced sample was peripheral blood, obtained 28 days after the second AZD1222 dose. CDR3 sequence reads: CASTGPNTGELFF. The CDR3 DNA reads TGTGCCAGCACGGGACCGAACACCGGGGAGCTGTTTTTT.